Below are 27 T cell receptor beta chains sequenced from a single sample in a study of tissue T cells after allogeneic stem cell transplantation. The method was immunoSEQ multiplex PCR; TCRdb's version includes in-frame clones alone and lacks a portion of them. The table lists a few thousand clones, 60% to 75% of them singletons. Sequencing was carried out using gut tissue. These receptors were taken from a female BALB/c mouse in good health. The MHC haplotype recorded for the strain is H2-d.

This clone turned up a few times. Gene names follow the mouse nomenclature. The sequenced CDR3 bases are TGTGCCAGCAGTATAGGGACAGTCTATGAACAGTAC. This translates into CASSIGTVYEQY. In full, the CDR3 is CASSIGTVYEQYF. The chain carries TRBV19 and TRBJ2-7, with D possibly being TRBD1 (6 bases). The read ends 1 residue before the CDR3 terminus; that terminus is restored from the germline J gene. Germline lookup yields CDR1 FNHDT and CDR2 SITEND (reference sequence). V was trimmed by 0 bases and J by 3 bases, leaving 7 bases between them. The CDR3 has 13 residues.

Concerning this clone: Gene names follow the mouse nomenclature. Read data end 1 residue before the CDR3 end; the end is taken from the germline J gene. The chain combines TRBV13-1 with TRBJ2-4, with 12 nucleotides matching TRBD2. With V trimmed by 0 bases and J by 6 bases, 5 bases remained unmatched. CDR1 and CDR2 from the germline V gene are NSHNY and SYGAGN. The CDR3 length is 16 residues. CDR3 protein: CASSDADWGGANTLYF. The CDR3 bases that were read are TGTGCCAGCAGTGATGCAGACTGGGGGGGCGCGAACACCTTGTAC.

Regarding this clone: Mouse gene names apply. CDR3 protein: CASGDRQGSSAETLYF. The part of the CDR3 DNA that was read is TGTGCCAGCGGGGACCGGCAGGGGTCTAGTGCAGAAACGCTGTAT. V usage is TRBV13-2 and J usage is TRBJ2-3, with D perhaps TRBD1 (6 bases). Read coverage stops 1 residue before the CDR3 terminus; the germline J gene supplies the remainder. Trimming shortened V by 5 bases and J by 0 bases, and 16 bases separated the two germline ends. The CDR3 consists of 16 residues. Germline V gives CDR1 NNHNN, CDR2 SYGAGS (reference sequence).

As concerns this clone: Gene and germline names: mouse. The read comes to an end 1 residue before the CDR3 does, leaving the germline J gene to fill in the end. The chain is built from TRBV1 and TRBJ2-7, with 8 bases matching TRBD2. The V and J ends lost 0 bases and 0 bases, in that order; junction bases with no gene match: 1. The CDR3 contains 15 residues. Germline CDR1 is NSQYPW and CDR2 is LRSPGD (reference sequence). CDR3 loop: CTCSADWGASYEQYF. The covered CDR3 bases are TGCACCTGCAGTGCAGACTGGGGGGCCTCCTATGAACAGTAC.

On this clone: The genes and germline here are from mouse. The read gets to within 1 residue of the CDR3 end, and the germline J gene fills in the rest. The J gene is TRBJ1-1, the V gene TRBV2; D uncertain. V lost 0 bases and J 7 bases, leaving 6 bases between the germline ends. The CDR3 has 12 residues. Germline-derived CDR1 and CDR2 are LGHNA and YSYQKL. The CDR3 DNA, read in part, is TGTGCCAGCAGCCAAGATTGGGTAGAAGTCTTC. It translates to CASSQDWVEVF. The whole CDR3 sequence reads CASSQDWVEVFF.

Turning to this clone: Mouse germline and gene names are used. From the germline J gene comes the end of the CDR3, since the read stops 1 residue before it. The V call is TRBV31, the J call TRBJ2-2, with D possibly matching TRBD1 (5 bases). The germline CDR1 and CDR2 sequences are GKSSPN and SITVG. This CDR3 has 15 residues. The V and J ends lost 1 base and 0 bases respectively, with 9 bases between them. The CDR3 DNA, read in part, is TGTGCCTGGAGTCGGCAGGGATCAAACACCGGGCAGCTCTAC. This gives the protein CAWSRQGSNTGQLY. The CDR3 reads in full as CAWSRQGSNTGQLYF.

As regards this clone: Gene and germline names: mouse. Read sequence stops 1 residue before the CDR3 end, and the germline J gene provides the missing end. V usage is TRBV31 and J usage is TRBJ2-1; 11 bases are a match to TRBD2. The junction had 6 bases not matched to a gene; V was cut back by 8 bases and J by 6 bases. Germline-derived CDR1 and CDR2 are GKSSPN and SITVG. This CDR3 is built from 13 residues. The CDR3 bases that were read are TGTGCCCGGACTGGGGGGTTCCGTGCTGAGCAGTTC. It is translated as CARTGGFRAEQF. The whole CDR3 is CARTGGFRAEQFF.

Turning to this clone: Any gene name here is a mouse gene name. Read coverage stops 1 residue before the CDR3 terminus; the germline J gene supplies the remainder. The chain employs TRBV4 and TRBJ2-4, with TRBD2 as a possible D gene (6 bases). Trimming pared 3 bases from V and 4 bases from J, leaving 8 bases between. In germline, CDR1 is LGHDT, CDR2 YNNKQL (reference sequence). This CDR3 spans 13 amino acids. Here the CDR3 reads CASSYWGKNTLYF. The sequenced CDR3 bases are TGTGCCAGCAGCTATTGGGGGAAAAACACCTTGTAC. The complete variable domain, with remaining parts taken from reference TRBV4 and TRBJ2-4, reads ETAVFQTPNYHVTQVGNEVSFNCKQTLGHDTMYWYKQDSKKLLKIMFSYNNKQLIVNETVPRRFSPQSSDKAHLNLRIKSVEPEDSAVYLCASSYWGKNTLYFGAGTRLSVL.

As concerns this clone: Gene names and germline match the mouse. The read ends 1 residue before the CDR3 terminus; that terminus is restored from the germline J gene. The chain employs TRBV1 and TRBJ1-3, with D unresolved. This CDR3 region has 13 residues. Trimming took off 5 bases at V and 0 bases at J, with 5 bases between the two ends. Germline CDR1 is NSQYPW and CDR2 is LRSPGD (reference sequence). The covered CDR3 bases are TGCACCTGCAGTACAATTTCTGGAAATACGCTCTAT. Translating it yields CTCSTISGNTLY. The full CDR3 protein reads CTCSTISGNTLYF.

As regards this clone: Mouse gene names apply. The sequenced fragment ends 1 residue before the CDR3 boundary, so the rest is inferred from the germline J gene. The chain has TRBV31 and TRBJ2-3, with 9 nucleotides matching TRBD2. The CDR3 is 16 amino acids. With V trimmed by 1 base and J by 0 bases, 5 bases remained unmatched. Germline V gene data show CDR1 as GKSSPN and CDR2 as SITVG. The covered CDR3 bases are TGTGCCTGGAGTCAGGGGGACTGGGAGAGTGCAGAAACGCTGTAT. This codes for CAWSQGDWESAETLY. The complete CDR3 sequence is CAWSQGDWESAETLYF. The whole variable domain, filled in from reference TRBV31 and TRBJ2-3, reads AQTIHQWPVAEIKAVGSPLSLGCTIKGKSSPNLYWYWQATGGTLQQLFYSITVGQVESVVQLNLSASRPKDDQFILSTEKLLLSHSGFYLCAWSQGDWESAETLYFGSGTRLTVL.

Concerning this clone: Any gene name here is a mouse gene name. The sequenced fragment ends 1 residue before the CDR3 boundary, so the rest is inferred from the germline J gene. The chain links TRBV5 to TRBJ1-3; TRBD1 agrees at 7 bases. V shed 4 bases and J 0 bases; nucleotides not matched to a gene: 6. The CDR3 is 16 amino acids. CDR1 is LGHNA and CDR2 is YNLKQL in the germline V gene (reference sequence). The sequenced CDR3 bases are TGTGCCAGCAGCCCCCGCCAGGGGGGTTCTGGAAATACGCTCTAT. Amino acid sequence: CASSPRQGGSGNTLY. The whole CDR3 is CASSPRQGGSGNTLYF.

This clone was seen a handful of times. Genes and germline come from the mouse. The read is 1 residue too short to cover the CDR3 end, so that end is filled in from the germline J gene. V usage is TRBV5 and J usage is TRBJ2-7; 12 positions agree with TRBD2. There are 15 residues in the CDR3. With 1 base clipped from V and 6 bases from J, the junction kept 4 bases outside the gene matches. Germline values: CDR1 LGHNA, CDR2 YNLKQL (reference sequence). Incomplete CDR3 DNA: TGTGCCAGCAGCCAAGGGTGGGACTGGGGGGTTGAACAGTAC. It codes for CASSQGWDWGVEQY. In full, the CDR3 reads CASSQGWDWGVEQYF.

Remarks on this clone: Mouse names are used for the genes. The DNA ends 1 residue before the CDR3 does, and the rest of the CDR3 is filled in from the germline J gene. V gene TRBV31 combines with J gene TRBJ2-1; D gene unclear. Germline lookup yields CDR1 GKSSPN and CDR2 SITVG. V was shortened by 0 bases and J by 8 bases, with 2 bases between the two germline ends. The CDR3 loop spans 10 amino acids. The CDR3 spells CAWSLTEQFF. Incomplete CDR3 DNA: TGTGCCTGGAGTCTAACTGAGCAGTTC.

A note on this clone: Gene names refer to mouse genes. The sequenced fragment ends 1 residue before the CDR3 boundary, so the rest is inferred from the germline J gene. This chain uses TRBV24 with TRBJ2-2; 7 nucleotides line up with TRBD2. Germline CDR1 reads KGHTA; CDR2 reads FRNEEI. The V and J ends lost 4 bases and 3 bases, in that order; junction bases with no gene match: 11. The CDR3 is 17 amino acids. CDR3 DNA (partial): TGTGCCAGCAGTCCGTCCGGGGGGGGATCGTACACCGGGCAGCTCTAC. This translates into CASSPSGGGSYTGQLY. The complete CDR3 sequence is CASSPSGGGSYTGQLYF.

This clone was counted a few times. The listed genes are named as in mouse. Read data end 1 residue before the CDR3 end; the end is taken from the germline J gene. The rearrangement uses TRBV20 and TRBJ1-5; a weak D match, TRBD1 (6 bases). Looked up from germline, CDR1 is GFQATS and CDR2 is STVNSAI. The V end was cut by 2 bases, the J end by 5 bases, with 10 bases between. This CDR3 is built from 13 residues. CDR3 DNA (partial): TGTGGTGCTAGGATGGGGGCCCACCAGGCTCCGCTT. Protein product: CGARMGAHQAPL. From start to end, the CDR3 is CGARMGAHQAPLF.

To note about this clone: Gene and germline names: mouse. The read ends 1 residue early relative to the CDR3; the germline J gene fills the gap. The chain links TRBV13-2 to TRBJ2-5; D might be TRBD1 or TRBD2, each matching 5 bases. V was pared by 2 bases and J by 1 base, with 8 bases between. CDR1 and CDR2 from the germline V gene are NNHNN and SYGAGS (reference sequence). The CDR3 length is 14 residues. The CDR3 spells CASGDPGHQDTQYF. The sequenced CDR3 bases are TGTGCCAGCGGTGACCCGGGACACCAAGACACCCAGTAC.

This clone was seen just once. Genes and germline come from the mouse. The read comes to an end 1 residue before the CDR3 does, leaving the germline J gene to fill in the end. The chain recombines TRBV2 with TRBJ2-3; maybe TRBD2 (7 bases). V lost 0 bases, J lost 0 bases, and 13 bases lay in between. The CDR3 runs to 17 residues. Germline values: CDR1 LGHNA, CDR2 YSYQKL. The sequenced CDR3 bases are TGTGCCAGCAGCCAAGATCTGGGGGCCCCTAGTGCAGAAACGCTGTAT. Amino acid sequence: CASSQDLGAPSAETLY. The full CDR3 protein reads CASSQDLGAPSAETLYF.

Comments on this clone: The genes and germline here are from mouse. Coverage ceases 1 residue before the CDR3 finishes, and the germline J gene fills in the end. This sequence joins TRBV13-1 and TRBJ1-1; TRBD1 matches 7 bases. Germline V gene sequence: CDR1 NSHNY, CDR2 SYGAGN. Germline trimming cut 3 bases from V and 4 bases from J; bases unmatched to any gene: 12. This CDR3 has 16 residues. This chain's CDR3 is CASSGIRQGWGTEVFF. The sequenced CDR3 bases are TGTGCCAGCAGTGGGATTAGACAGGGATGGGGCACAGAAGTCTTC.

Comment on this clone: Germline and genes here are mouse. The CDR3 goes on 1 residue after the read ends, and that part is filled in from the germline J gene. The chain carries TRBV13-1 and TRBJ2-2, with unresolved D. Trimming removed 0 bases at V and 1 base at J, with 7 bases between. Per germline, CDR1 NSHNY and CDR2 SYGAGN. The CDR3 is made up of 15 amino acids. This CDR3 is CASSDDGVNTGQLYF. CDR3 DNA (partial): TGTGCCAGCAGTGATGACGGGGTAAACACCGGGCAGCTCTAC.

Comments on this clone: Gene names denote mouse genes. CDR3 in amino acids: CASSPSSNERLFF. CDR3 bases read: TGTGCTAGCAGTCCATCCTCCAACGAAAGATTATTT. V and J are TRBV29 and TRBJ1-4; unclear D gene. The read is 1 residue too short to cover the CDR3 end, so that end is filled in from the germline J gene. This CDR3 region has 13 residues. Germline values: CDR1 MSHET, CDR2 SYDVDS. The V and J ends lost 5 bases and 2 bases respectively, with 6 bases between them.

This clone was seen only a few times. The genes and germline here are from mouse. This CDR3 is CASGDAWDSSGNTLYF. The part of the CDR3 DNA that was read is TGTGCCAGCGGTGATGCTTGGGACAGTTCTGGAAATACGCTCTAT. The rearrangement joins TRBV13-2 to TRBJ1-3, with 7 bases that match TRBD1. The CDR3 goes on 1 residue after the read ends, and that part is filled in from the germline J gene. The length of the CDR3 is 16 residues. CDR1 is NNHNN, CDR2 SYGAGS, per germline (reference sequence). With V trimmed by 0 bases and J by 0 bases, 3 bases remained unmatched.

As concerns this clone: Each gene name is a mouse one. The read ends 1 residue early relative to the CDR3; the germline J gene fills the gap. This chain joins TRBV31 and TRBJ1-3, with TRBD1 matching 10 bases. With 3 bases clipped from V and 4 bases from J, the junction kept 3 bases outside the gene matches. Germline V lookup: CDR1 GKSSPN, CDR2 SITVG. The CDR3 length is 14 residues. CDR3: CAWRPTGGGNTLYF. CDR3 DNA (partial): TGTGCCTGGAGACCGACAGGGGGCGGAAATACGCTCTAT.

For this clone: Germline and genes: mouse. The CDR3 is cut off 1 residue early in the read; its end comes from the germline J gene. The chain links TRBV13-1 to TRBJ2-4; TRBD2 aligns across 11 bases. With 6 bases clipped from V and 5 bases from J, the junction kept 5 bases outside the gene matches. Germline values: CDR1 NSHNY, CDR2 SYGAGN. The CDR3 runs 14 residues. The covered CDR3 bases are TGTGCCAGCAATCCCGGGACTGGGGGAAACACCTTGTAC. Its protein product is CASNPGTGGNTLY. In full, the CDR3 is CASNPGTGGNTLYF.

A word on this clone: The gene symbols are mouse symbols. The read terminates 1 residue ahead of where the CDR3 ends, so the germline J gene completes it. V usage is TRBV17 and J usage is TRBJ2-5; 12 nucleotides agree with TRBD1. V shed 5 bases, J shed 5 bases, and the junction held 5 bases outside the gene matches. The V gene's germline CDR1 is MNHDT and CDR2 YYDKIL. CDR3 length equals 15 residues. This CDR3 reads CASSLRDRGRDTQYF. CDR3 bases read: TGTGCTAGCAGTCTCCGGGACAGGGGGCGAGACACCCAGTAC.

On this clone itself: Gene names denote mouse genes. From the germline J gene comes the end of the CDR3, since the read stops 1 residue before it. J is TRBJ2-5 and V is TRBV5, with 10 nucleotides matching TRBD2. CDR3 length equals 18 residues. Per the germline V gene, CDR1 is LGHNA and CDR2 is YNLKQL (reference sequence). J was trimmed by 0 bases and V by 0 bases; bases with no gene match: 6. The CDR3 reads CASSQDRLGGFNQDTQYF. The sequenced CDR3 bases are TGTGCCAGCAGCCAAGATCGACTGGGGGGCTTTAACCAAGACACCCAGTAC.

On this clone itself: Germline and genes here are mouse. The read finishes 1 residue shy of the CDR3 end, and the germline J gene is used to complete it. The J gene is TRBJ1-4, the V gene TRBV13-1; perhaps TRBD1 as D (5 bases). Germline V gives CDR1 NSHNY, CDR2 SYGAGN. V lost 0 bases and J lost 3, with 9 bases in between. This CDR3 has 15 amino acids. The chain's CDR3 is CASSDVRAANERLFF. The part of the CDR3 DNA that was read is TGTGCCAGCAGTGATGTCAGGGCCGCCAACGAAAGATTATTT.

Comments on this clone: The gene symbols are mouse symbols. The sequenced part of the CDR3 DNA is TGTGCCAGCGGTGACGGACTGGTTAGTGCAGAAACGCTGTAT. Translated: CASGDGLVSAETLY. The whole CDR3 protein reads CASGDGLVSAETLYF. This sequence joins TRBV13-2 and TRBJ2-3, with 7 bases that match TRBD2. With the read ending 1 residue before the CDR3 end, the germline J gene is used to fill in that end. CDR3 size: 15 residues. Germline V lookup: CDR1 NNHNN, CDR2 SYGAGS (reference sequence). V gave up 2 bases and J gave up 0 bases; unmatched junction bases: 3.